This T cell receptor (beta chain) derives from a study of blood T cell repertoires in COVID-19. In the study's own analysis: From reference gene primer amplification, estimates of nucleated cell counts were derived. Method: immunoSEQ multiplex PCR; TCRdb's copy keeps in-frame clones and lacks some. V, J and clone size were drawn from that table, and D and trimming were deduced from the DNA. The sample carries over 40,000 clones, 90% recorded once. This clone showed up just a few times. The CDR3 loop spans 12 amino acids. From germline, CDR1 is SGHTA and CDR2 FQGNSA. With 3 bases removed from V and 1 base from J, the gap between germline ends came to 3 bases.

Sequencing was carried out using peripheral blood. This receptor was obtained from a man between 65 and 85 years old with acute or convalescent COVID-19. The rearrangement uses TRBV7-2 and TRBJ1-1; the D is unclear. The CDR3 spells CASSFSNTEAFF. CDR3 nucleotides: TGTGCCAGCAGCTTCTCGAACACTGAAGCTTTCTTT. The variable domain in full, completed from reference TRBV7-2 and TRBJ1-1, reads GAGVSQSPSNKVTEKGKDVELRCDPISGHTALYWYRQSLGQGLEFLIYFQGNSAPDKSGLPSDRFSAERTGGSVSTLTIQRTQQEDSAVYLCASSFSNTEAFFGQGTRLTVV.